This record covers a single T cell receptor (beta chain). It has no known antigen specificity. The sample holds no much larger clone one base away, and base qualities are not on file. The trial excluded patients who had a history of autoimmune disease or were on systemic immunosuppression. In every dose cohort, peripheral blood was drawn for TCR sequencing at baseline, cycle 4 day 1, and cycle 7 day 1. Samples came from an open-label, multicenter, first-in-human phase I dose-escalation trial of ivuxolimab. The trial enrolled adults with locally advanced or metastatic head and neck squamous cell, hepatocellular, melanoma or renal cell carcinoma. Before TCR sequencing, CD4+ T cells and CD8+ T cells from peripheral blood were sorted into separate populations. Genomic DNA was isolated from the sorted cells so that the TCRbeta CDR3 region could be sequenced. The immunoSEQ Assay was used to sequence the TCRbeta CDR3 regions. TCRdb provides this immuneACCESS table in a form limited to in-frame rearrangements. Some clones are lacking; in checked studies, under half of them reflect an unresolved V gene, and why the rest are absent is not known. Recorded for this sample are tens of thousands of clones; about 95% of them occurred a single time. The top ten constitute 9.6% of the sample.

Based on the germline V gene, the CDR1 and CDR2 sequences are SQVTM and ANQGSEA. Inclusive of the bounding cysteine and phenylalanine, the CDR3 is 14 residues long. CDR3 DNA is the only sequence kept; it has 42 bases, read in frame from the first base. V and J lose 2 bases and 2 bases, and a span of 12 bases separates them. These data are taken from a study of OX40 agonist ivuxolimab in advanced cancers. A note on the overall study: Ivuxolimab was an agonistic, fully human IgG2 monoclonal antibody directed against OX40 (CD134), a costimulatory receptor. The point of sequencing TCRbeta in the periphery was to test whether ivuxolimab changed TCR sequence diversity and drove clonal T-cell expansion. In the dose-escalation cohort, approximately 80% of patients were male, and the mean age was 60 years with a range of about 20 to 79. Patients were allowed to have had prior anti-PD-1, anti-PD-L1 or anti-CTLA-4 therapy, and 40% of the dose-escalation patients had previously received checkpoint inhibitors. Of the roughly 50 dose-escalation patients, hepatocellular carcinoma was present in approximately 20, melanoma in roughly 15, renal cell carcinoma in 9 and head and neck cancer in 9. The monotherapy dose-escalation portion (N = 52 patients) of the phase I ivuxolimab trial is reported in the paper. Intravenous ivuxolimab was administered to patients every 2 weeks at six dose levels: 0.01, 0.1, 0.3, 1.5, 3 and 10 mg/kg. Partial responses occurred in three dose-escalation patients, of whom one had hepatocellular carcinoma and two had cutaneous melanoma.

Study-wide findings and limitations: Partial responders in the 0.1-3.0 mg/kg groups had among the lowest normalized peripheral clonal expansion, especially among CD8+ T cells. After ivuxolimab, CD8+ T cells had more expanded clones than CD4+ T cells on average. The antigen specificity of the peripheral T cells that underwent clonal expansion was not determined. At doses of 0.1 to 3.0 mg/kg, clonal expansion of both CD4+ and CD8+ blood T cells was observed from baseline to week 6. Low levels of normalized T-cell clonal expansion were also seen in some patients who did not respond.

Material: CD4+ or CD8+ T cells sorted from blood, obtained in a trial of the OX40 agonist ivuxolimab. This chain joins TRBV29-1 to TRBJ2-5, and possibly TRBD2, on 5 matching bases. The source of this sequence is an adult with an advanced solid tumor such as melanoma, head and neck, liver or kidney cancer. CDR3 region: CSVERPGNQETQYF. The nucleotide sequence reads TGCAGCGTTGAAAGGCCCGGGAATCAAGAGACCCAGTACTTC.